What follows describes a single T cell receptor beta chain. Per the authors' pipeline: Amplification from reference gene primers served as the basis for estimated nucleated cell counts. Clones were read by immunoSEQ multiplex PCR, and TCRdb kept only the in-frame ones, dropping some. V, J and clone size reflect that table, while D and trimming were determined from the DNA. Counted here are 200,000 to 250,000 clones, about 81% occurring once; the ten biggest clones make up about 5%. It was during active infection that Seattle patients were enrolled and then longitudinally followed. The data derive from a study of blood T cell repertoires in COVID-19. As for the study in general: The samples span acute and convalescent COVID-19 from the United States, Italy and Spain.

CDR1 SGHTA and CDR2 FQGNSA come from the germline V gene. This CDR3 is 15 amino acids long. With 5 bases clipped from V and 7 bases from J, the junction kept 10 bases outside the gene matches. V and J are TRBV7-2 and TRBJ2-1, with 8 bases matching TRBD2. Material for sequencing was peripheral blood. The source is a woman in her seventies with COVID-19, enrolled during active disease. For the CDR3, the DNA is TGTGCCAGCAGCCCCCCTGCGGGAGGCTCTAATGAGCAGTTCTTC. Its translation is CASSPPAGGSNEQFF.